These 17 T cell receptor beta chains share one sample of origin, sequenced in a study of T-cell memory formation after mild COVID-19 (dated by TCRdb to the early 2020s). Receptor amplification or capture employed 5' RACE. Sequencing was carried out with an Illumina NovaSeq 6000. The raw public reads went through TCRdb reprocessing: fastp at Q25, MiXCR clone calling, in-frame beta chains kept. For every CDR3 protein sequence, its rows merge into one entry that carries the most common genes and DNA. The sample table records roughly 280,000 distinct CDR3 sequences; around 8% of these occur just once. The leading ten clones occupy under 25% of the sample. The source material was PBMCs or a T cell subset sorted from them (not recorded which). The receptors come from a man aged 18 to 29 who had mild COVID-19 (a few samples of this study predate the infection). The sample titles of this study are shuffled in the database, so cell type and time point are left out; the donor was told from shared clones.

This clonotype was detected ten times or more. The CDR3 nucleotides are TGTGCCAGCAGCTTAGAGCGGGAGGCAAATGAGCAGTTCTTC. As protein: CASSLEREANEQFF. This chain links TRBV7-3 with TRBJ2-1; 9 positions match TRBD2. CDR1 and CDR2 from the germline V gene are SGHTA and FQGTGA. The CDR3 length is 14 residues. V was pared by 2 bases and J by 7 bases, with 3 bases of the junction left unmatched.

This clonotype has at least ten counts. The CDR3 bases are TGTGCCAGCAGCCGATCTGGGACGGATAATTCACCCCTCCACTTT. Translated: CASSRSGTDNSPLHF. This chain uses TRBV7-2 with TRBJ1-6, with D perhaps matching TRBD1 (5 bases). Germline V gene data show CDR1 as SGHTA and CDR2 as FQGNSA. Deletions cut 5 bases from V and 5 bases from J, with 13 bases between. The CDR3 is made up of 15 amino acids.

This clonotype was found a few times. The V and J genes are TRBV4-1 and TRBJ2-7; 7 bases align to TRBD2. The J segment lost 0 bases and the V segment lost 2 bases, leaving 10 bases of the junction unmatched. The CDR3 is 17 amino acids. Germline V CDR1 and CDR2: MGHRA, YSYEKL. The chain's CDR3 is CASSQNAVWTSSYEQYF. DNA for the CDR3: TGCGCCAGCAGCCAAAACGCCGTGTGGACTAGCTCCTACGAGCAGTACTTC.

This clonotype came up many times. The gene calls are TRBV5-1 and TRBJ2-3; D gene unclear. This CDR3 is built from 17 residues. V was pared by 0 bases and J by 5 bases, with 19 bases between. Germline CDR1 and CDR2: SGHRS and YFSETQ. CDR3 sequence reads: CASSLVLQISTGDTQYF. The DNA of the CDR3 is TGCGCCAGCAGCTTGGTCCTACAGATAAGCACGGGAGATACGCAGTATTTT.

This chain connects TRBV7-2 to TRBJ2-3; either TRBD1 or TRBD2 may supply D (5 bases each). The CDR3 totals 15 residues. Trimming removed 6 bases at V and 0 bases at J, with 13 bases between. Per germline, CDR1 SGHTA and CDR2 FQGNSA. In DNA, the CDR3 is TGTGCCAGCAGGTCTCCCGGGACCAGCACAGATACGCAGTATTTT. Its protein is CASRSPGTSTDTQYF.

This clonotype was counted only a few times. The chain recombines TRBV5-1 with TRBJ1-1; the match to TRBD1 covers 7 bases. The CDR3 consists of 17 residues. The trim removed 1 base at V and 1 base at J, leaving 10 bases unmatched. Germline CDR1 SGHRS, CDR2 YFSETQ. In DNA form, the CDR3 reads TGCGCCAGCAGCTTGACAGGGGATAGTCTAACGAACACTGAAGCTTTCTTT. Protein sequence: CASSLTGDSLTNTEAFF.

This clonotype was seen only a few times. This rearrangement joins TRBV5-1 to TRBJ2-1, with D perhaps TRBD2 (6 bases). The V end lost 5 bases, the J end lost 3 bases, and 15 bases lay between the germline ends. Germline CDR1 is SGHRS and CDR2 is YFSETQ. The CDR3 runs 15 residues. The CDR3 DNA is TGCGCCAGCAGGCCCCGGGACTCAGACTACAATGAGCAGTTCTTC. Its protein is CASRPRDSDYNEQFF.

This clonotype was detected a few times. The genes are TRBV28 and TRBJ2-3; D may be TRBD1 or TRBD2 (6 bases each). Germline V CDR1 and CDR2: MDHEN, SYDVKM. Deletions cut 2 bases from V and 1 base from J, with 13 bases between. This CDR3 is built from 16 residues. As DNA, the CDR3 is TGTGCCAGCAGTTTAACAGGGCCGGGGGGCACAGATACGCAGTATTTT. Its translation: CASSLTGPGGTDTQYF.

A few counts support this clonotype. The chain has TRBV29-1 and TRBJ2-2; D uncertain. Germline CDR1 SQVTM, CDR2 ANQGSEA. CDR3 length equals 11 residues. V was pared by 7 bases and J by 4 bases, with 7 bases between. CDR3 bases: TGCAGCGGCCTTGTCACCGGGGAGCTGTTTTTT. This sequence encodes CSGLVTGELFF.

The chain links TRBV7-9 to TRBJ1-2; tentatively, D is TRBD1 (6 bases). CDR1 and CDR2 (germline): SEHNR, FQNEAQ (reference sequence). CDR3 length: 13 amino acids. Between the trimmed V and J ends, which lost 1 base and 6 bases, there was a span of 9 bases. The CDR3 nucleotides read TGTGCCAGCAGCTTAGACAGGGCGGATGGCTACACCTTC. Residues: CASSLDRADGYTF.

The chain uses TRBV7-9 and TRBJ2-1; TRBD1 or TRBD2 may be the D gene (5 bases each). Germline V gene lookup returns CDR1 SEHNR and CDR2 FQNEAQ (reference sequence). The V gene lost 7 bases and the J gene lost 15 bases, with 22 bases spanning the gap. The CDR3 totals 13 residues. This chain's CDR3 is CASTRPRGLLRFF. The CDR3 bases are TGTGCCAGCACCCGACCCCGGGGCCTCCTTCGGTTCTTC. Combining the CDR3 with reference TRBV7-9 and TRBJ2-1 gives the whole variable domain DTGVSQNPRHKITKRGQNVTFRCDPISEHNRLYWYRQTLGQGPEFLTYFQNEAQLEKSRLLSDRFSAERPKGSFSTLEIQRTEQGDSAMYLCASTRPRGLLRFFGPGTRLTVL.

This clonotype was detected a few times. The chain carries TRBV24-1 and TRBJ2-3, with D perhaps assigned TRBD1 or TRBD2 (5 bases each). Germline values: CDR1 KGHDR, CDR2 SFDVKD. This CDR3 is built from 14 residues. V lost 3 bases to trimming and J lost 5 bases, with 11 bases between them. The CDR3 here is CATSDRWGKDTQYF. As DNA, the CDR3 is TGTGCCACCAGTGATAGGTGGGGGAAAGATACGCAGTATTTT.

This clonotype was seen at least ten times. The V gene is TRBV5-1, the J gene TRBJ2-3; D may match TRBD1 or TRBD2 (5 bases each). Deletions cut 0 bases from V and 1 base from J, with 15 bases between. The CDR3 loop spans 17 amino acids. The germline gives CDR1 SGHRS, CDR2 YFSETQ. This chain's CDR3 is CASSLATGRGGTDTQYF. CDR3 bases: TGCGCCAGCAGCTTGGCCACGGGGCGCGGAGGCACAGATACGCAGTATTTT. The full variable domain, its missing parts supplied by reference TRBV5-1 and TRBJ2-3, is KAGVTQTPRYLIKTRGQQVTLSCSPISGHRSVSWYQQTPGQGLQFLFEYFSETQRNKGNFPGRFSGRQFSNSRSEMNVSTLELGDSALYLCASSLATGRGGTDTQYFGPGTRLTVL.

This clonotype was found many times. The J gene is TRBJ2-7, the V gene TRBV29-1, with D possibly matching TRBD1 (6 bases). The CDR3 is 13 residues long. Trimming pared 5 bases from V and 3 bases from J, leaving 14 bases between. CDR1 and CDR2 from the germline V gene are SQVTM and ANQGSEA. CDR3 sequence reads: CSVRAGDSYEQYF. The CDR3 bases are TGCAGCGTTCGAGCAGGGGATAGCTACGAGCAGTACTTC.

This clonotype was observed a handful of times. V is TRBV12-3 or TRBV12-4 and J is TRBJ2-4; no firm D call. This CDR3 is 14 amino acids long. V lost 2 bases, J lost 12 bases, and 17 bases lay in between. The CDR3 here is CASSLTSSDRNQYF. CDR3 DNA sequence: TGTGCCAGCAGTTTAACCTCTAGTGACCGCAATCAGTACTTC.

This clonotype occurred a few times. The rearrangement joins TRBV3-1 to TRBJ2-2; 7 nucleotides line up with TRBD2. Looked up from germline, CDR1 is LGHDT and CDR2 is YNNKEL (reference sequence). There are 14 residues in the CDR3. V was pared by 2 bases and J by 4 bases, with 1 base of the junction left unmatched. CDR3 amino acids: CASSQSGGTGELFF. The CDR3 DNA sequence: TGTGCCAGCAGCCAATCGGGGGGCACCGGGGAGCTGTTTTTT.

This clonotype showed up just a few times. The V call is TRBV7-2, the J call TRBJ1-2; possibly TRBD1 for D (6 bases). The germline CDR1 and CDR2 sequences are SGHTA and FQGNSA. This CDR3 has 14 amino acids. V was pared by 2 bases and J by 2 bases, with 9 bases between. CDR3 nucleotides: TGTGCCAGCAGCTTAATAACAGGGAACTATGGCTACACCTTC. This sequence encodes CASSLITGNYGYTF.